This TCR beta chain was sequenced during a study of blood T cell repertoires in COVID-19. Trimming cost V 0 bases and J 8 bases, with 11 bases left between them. This CDR3 comprises 14 residues. From germline, CDR1 is MNHEY and CDR2 SVGAGI. Profiled with immunoSEQ multiplex PCR; TCRdb holds only in-frame clones, not every one. The top ten hold approximately 1.2% of the sample, which has fewer than 500,000 clones, roughly nine tenths seen once. Cohorts were based on clinical histories the participants reported. Two negative PCRs, clearance, or symptom resolution were required of recovered Cohort 3 donors.

Sequenced input: PBMCs or T cells enriched from blood (not recorded which). The chain links TRBV6-5 to TRBJ1-3, with D hard to call. This receptor was identified in a man between 25 and 39 years old who had recovered from COVID-19. The CDR3 region is CASSYSPLSHTIYF. CDR3 in DNA: TGTGCCAGCAGTTACTCCCCCCTCTCCCACACCATATATTTT.